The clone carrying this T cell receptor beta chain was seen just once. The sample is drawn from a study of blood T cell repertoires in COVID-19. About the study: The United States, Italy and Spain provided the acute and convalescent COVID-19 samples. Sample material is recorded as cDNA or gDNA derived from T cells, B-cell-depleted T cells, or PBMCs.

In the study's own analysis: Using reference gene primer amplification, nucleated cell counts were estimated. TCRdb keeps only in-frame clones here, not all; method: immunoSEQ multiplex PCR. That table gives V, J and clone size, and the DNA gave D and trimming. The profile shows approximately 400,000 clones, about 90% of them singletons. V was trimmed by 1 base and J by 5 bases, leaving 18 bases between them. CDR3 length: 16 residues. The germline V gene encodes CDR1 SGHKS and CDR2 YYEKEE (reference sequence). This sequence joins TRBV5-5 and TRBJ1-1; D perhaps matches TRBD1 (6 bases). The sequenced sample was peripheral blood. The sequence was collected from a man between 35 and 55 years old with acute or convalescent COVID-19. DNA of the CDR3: TGTGCCAGCAGCTTGACGACGGACCACCAGGGGACTGAAGCTTTCTTT. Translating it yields CASSLTTDHQGTEAFF. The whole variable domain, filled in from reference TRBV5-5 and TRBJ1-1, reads DAGVTQSPTHLIKTRGQQVTLRCSPISGHKSVSWYQQVLGQGPQFIFQYYEKEERGRGNFPDRFSARQFPNYSSELNVNALLLGDSALYLCASSLTTDHQGTEAFFGQGTRLTVV.